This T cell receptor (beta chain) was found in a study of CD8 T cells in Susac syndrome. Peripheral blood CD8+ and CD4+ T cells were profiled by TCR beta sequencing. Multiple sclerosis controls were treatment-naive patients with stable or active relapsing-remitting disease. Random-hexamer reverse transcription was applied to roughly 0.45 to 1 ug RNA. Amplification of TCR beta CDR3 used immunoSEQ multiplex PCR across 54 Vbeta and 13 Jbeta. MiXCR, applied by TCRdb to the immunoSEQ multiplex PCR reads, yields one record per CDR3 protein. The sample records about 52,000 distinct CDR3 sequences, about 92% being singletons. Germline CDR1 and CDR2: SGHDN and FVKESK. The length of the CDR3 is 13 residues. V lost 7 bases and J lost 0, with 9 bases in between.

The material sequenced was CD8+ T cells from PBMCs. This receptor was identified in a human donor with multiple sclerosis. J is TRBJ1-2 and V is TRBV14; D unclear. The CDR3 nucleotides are TGTGCCAGCAACCGGAGAGCTAACTATGGCTACACCTTC. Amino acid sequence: CASNRRANYGYTF.